This TCR beta chain was identified in a study of control samples from healthy donors and cancer patients. Germline V gene lookup returns CDR1 SQVTM and CDR2 ANQGSEA. This CDR3 spans 16 amino acids. The germline V and J ends were trimmed by 1 base and 1 base, with 16 bases remaining between them. Method: immunoSEQ multiplex PCR; TCRdb's copy keeps in-frame clones and lacks some. The table lists some 120,000 clones, 90% of them singletons. This clone was counted once. The sequencing input was blood. The sequence came from a man aged 18 to 30 in good health. The chain joins TRBV29-1 to TRBJ1-1, with TRBD1 as a possible D gene (5 bases). The CDR3 DNA sequence: TGCAGCGTTGAAGGGGGACTGAGTTCCGCGAACACTGAAGCTTTCTTT. Protein: CSVEGGLSSANTEAFF.